The 10 T cell receptor beta chains given below trace back to one sample, sequenced in a study of T cell responses to AZD1222 COVID-19 vaccine. Sequencing was performed with immunoSEQ multiplex PCR; in TCRdb, only in-frame clones are kept and a portion is missing. The data contain 150,000 or so clones, around 85% of them singletons. The source material was peripheral blood, sampled after recovery from COVID-19. All receptors come from an adult who had recovered from COVID-19.

The chain has TRBV5-1 and TRBJ1-4, with D perhaps TRBD1 (5 bases). Trimming stripped 4 bases from V and 4 bases from J, with 14 bases between. Per the germline V gene, CDR1 is SGHRS and CDR2 is YFSETQ. This CDR3 has 15 amino acids. The CDR3 here is CASSQTGGGNEKLFF. CDR3 nucleotide sequence: TGCGCCAGCAGCCAAACGGGGGGAGGTAATGAAAAACTGTTTTTT.

This clone was counted once. This sequence joins TRBV27 and TRBJ1-3; D remains ambiguous. V gave up 3 bases and J gave up 7 bases, with 10 bases separating them. CDR3 length: 13 amino acids. CDR1 and CDR2 from the germline V gene are MNHEY and SMNVEV (reference sequence). DNA of the CDR3: TGTGCCAGCAGTTTTCGAGGAGGGAACACCATATATTTT. It yields the protein CASSFRGGNTIYF.

The chain combines TRBV7-9 with TRBJ1-3; 12 bases align to TRBD1. The CDR3 spans 16 residues. The germline V gene has CDR1 SEHNR and CDR2 FQNEAQ (reference sequence). After removal of 2 bases from V and 4 bases from J, the junction contained 3 bases not matched to a gene. The DNA for the CDR3 is TGTGCCAGCAGCTTAATGGGACAGGGGGCCGGAAACACCATATATTTT. Amino acid sequence: CASSLMGQGAGNTIYF. The whole variable domain, filled in from reference TRBV7-9 and TRBJ1-3, reads DTGVSQNPRHKITKRGQNVTFRCDPISEHNRLYWYRQTLGQGPEFLTYFQNEAQLEKSRLLSDRFSAERPKGSFSTLEIQRTEQGDSAMYLCASSLMGQGAGNTIYFGEGSWLTVV.

This chain connects TRBV19 to TRBJ1-2; unclear D gene. CDR1 is LNHDA and CDR2 is SQIVND in the germline V gene (reference sequence). The V gene lost 3 bases and the J gene lost 3 bases, with 17 bases spanning the gap. The CDR3 consists of 16 residues. The CDR3 DNA reads as TGTGCCAGTAGTATGAGTCGCCTGCGCCGGGACTATGGCTACACCTTC. Translation gives CASSMSRLRRDYGYTF.

The chain has TRBV5-4 and TRBJ2-5, with D perhaps given as TRBD1 or TRBD2 (6 bases each). The ends were cut back, 1 base at V and 4 bases at J, with 17 bases in the middle. The CDR3 spans 16 residues. Germline V gene data show CDR1 as SGHNT and CDR2 as YYREEE (reference sequence). The CDR3 sequence is CASSLQGSRGGETQYF. In nucleotides, the CDR3 is TGTGCCAGCAGCTTGCAAGGGAGCAGGGGAGGAGAGACCCAGTACTTC.

J is TRBJ1-3 and V is TRBV4-3, with D perhaps matching TRBD1 (5 bases). CDR3 length: 17 amino acids. V dropped 0 bases and J dropped 2 bases, with 14 bases sitting between them. The germline gives CDR1 LGHNA, CDR2 YSLEER. CDR3 DNA sequence: TGCGCCAGCAGCCAAGATTTGGCCGGGGCGACTGGAAACACCATATATTTT. This gives the protein CASSQDLAGATGNTIYF.

This chain joins TRBV7-3 and TRBJ2-1, with TRBD2 matching over 13 bases. V lost 5 bases to trimming and J lost 2 bases; unmatched junction nucleotides: 6. CDR1 and CDR2 from the germline V gene are SGHTA and FQGTGA. The CDR3 extends over 17 amino acids. In DNA form, the CDR3 reads TGTGCCAGCAGCCCCCTGACTAGCGGGGGGACCTACAATGAGCAGTTCTTC. As protein: CASSPLTSGGTYNEQFF.

CDR3 bases: TGTGCCATCCATACCGGGAACTTCGGGGCTGAAGCTTTCTTT. Residues: CAIHTGNFGAEAFF. This chain uses TRBV7-2 with TRBJ1-1; D gene uncertain. The CDR3 loop spans 14 amino acids. Germline V gives CDR1 SGHTA, CDR2 FQGNSA. Trimming took 10 bases from V and 6 from J, leaving 21 bases between them.

The V gene is TRBV10-3, the J gene TRBJ2-1; 11 bases fit TRBD2. Germline V gene lookup returns CDR1 ENHRY and CDR2 SYGVKD. CDR3 length: 16 amino acids. Trimming removed 7 bases from V and 8 bases from J; junction bases left unmatched: 13. CDR3: CAITEGLAGGFDEQFF. Here the CDR3 DNA reads TGTGCCATCACCGAGGGTTTAGCGGGAGGGTTCGATGAGCAGTTCTTC.

This chain joins TRBV7-8 and TRBJ1-5; D call uncertain. V gave up 3 bases and J gave up 3 bases, with 12 bases separating them. The length of the CDR3 is 15 residues. Per germline, CDR1 SGHVS and CDR2 FQNEAQ. The CDR3 region has the DNA TGTGCCAGCAGCTTCCGGGGAGAGGTCAATCAGCCCCAGCATTTT. Its protein is CASSFRGEVNQPQHF.